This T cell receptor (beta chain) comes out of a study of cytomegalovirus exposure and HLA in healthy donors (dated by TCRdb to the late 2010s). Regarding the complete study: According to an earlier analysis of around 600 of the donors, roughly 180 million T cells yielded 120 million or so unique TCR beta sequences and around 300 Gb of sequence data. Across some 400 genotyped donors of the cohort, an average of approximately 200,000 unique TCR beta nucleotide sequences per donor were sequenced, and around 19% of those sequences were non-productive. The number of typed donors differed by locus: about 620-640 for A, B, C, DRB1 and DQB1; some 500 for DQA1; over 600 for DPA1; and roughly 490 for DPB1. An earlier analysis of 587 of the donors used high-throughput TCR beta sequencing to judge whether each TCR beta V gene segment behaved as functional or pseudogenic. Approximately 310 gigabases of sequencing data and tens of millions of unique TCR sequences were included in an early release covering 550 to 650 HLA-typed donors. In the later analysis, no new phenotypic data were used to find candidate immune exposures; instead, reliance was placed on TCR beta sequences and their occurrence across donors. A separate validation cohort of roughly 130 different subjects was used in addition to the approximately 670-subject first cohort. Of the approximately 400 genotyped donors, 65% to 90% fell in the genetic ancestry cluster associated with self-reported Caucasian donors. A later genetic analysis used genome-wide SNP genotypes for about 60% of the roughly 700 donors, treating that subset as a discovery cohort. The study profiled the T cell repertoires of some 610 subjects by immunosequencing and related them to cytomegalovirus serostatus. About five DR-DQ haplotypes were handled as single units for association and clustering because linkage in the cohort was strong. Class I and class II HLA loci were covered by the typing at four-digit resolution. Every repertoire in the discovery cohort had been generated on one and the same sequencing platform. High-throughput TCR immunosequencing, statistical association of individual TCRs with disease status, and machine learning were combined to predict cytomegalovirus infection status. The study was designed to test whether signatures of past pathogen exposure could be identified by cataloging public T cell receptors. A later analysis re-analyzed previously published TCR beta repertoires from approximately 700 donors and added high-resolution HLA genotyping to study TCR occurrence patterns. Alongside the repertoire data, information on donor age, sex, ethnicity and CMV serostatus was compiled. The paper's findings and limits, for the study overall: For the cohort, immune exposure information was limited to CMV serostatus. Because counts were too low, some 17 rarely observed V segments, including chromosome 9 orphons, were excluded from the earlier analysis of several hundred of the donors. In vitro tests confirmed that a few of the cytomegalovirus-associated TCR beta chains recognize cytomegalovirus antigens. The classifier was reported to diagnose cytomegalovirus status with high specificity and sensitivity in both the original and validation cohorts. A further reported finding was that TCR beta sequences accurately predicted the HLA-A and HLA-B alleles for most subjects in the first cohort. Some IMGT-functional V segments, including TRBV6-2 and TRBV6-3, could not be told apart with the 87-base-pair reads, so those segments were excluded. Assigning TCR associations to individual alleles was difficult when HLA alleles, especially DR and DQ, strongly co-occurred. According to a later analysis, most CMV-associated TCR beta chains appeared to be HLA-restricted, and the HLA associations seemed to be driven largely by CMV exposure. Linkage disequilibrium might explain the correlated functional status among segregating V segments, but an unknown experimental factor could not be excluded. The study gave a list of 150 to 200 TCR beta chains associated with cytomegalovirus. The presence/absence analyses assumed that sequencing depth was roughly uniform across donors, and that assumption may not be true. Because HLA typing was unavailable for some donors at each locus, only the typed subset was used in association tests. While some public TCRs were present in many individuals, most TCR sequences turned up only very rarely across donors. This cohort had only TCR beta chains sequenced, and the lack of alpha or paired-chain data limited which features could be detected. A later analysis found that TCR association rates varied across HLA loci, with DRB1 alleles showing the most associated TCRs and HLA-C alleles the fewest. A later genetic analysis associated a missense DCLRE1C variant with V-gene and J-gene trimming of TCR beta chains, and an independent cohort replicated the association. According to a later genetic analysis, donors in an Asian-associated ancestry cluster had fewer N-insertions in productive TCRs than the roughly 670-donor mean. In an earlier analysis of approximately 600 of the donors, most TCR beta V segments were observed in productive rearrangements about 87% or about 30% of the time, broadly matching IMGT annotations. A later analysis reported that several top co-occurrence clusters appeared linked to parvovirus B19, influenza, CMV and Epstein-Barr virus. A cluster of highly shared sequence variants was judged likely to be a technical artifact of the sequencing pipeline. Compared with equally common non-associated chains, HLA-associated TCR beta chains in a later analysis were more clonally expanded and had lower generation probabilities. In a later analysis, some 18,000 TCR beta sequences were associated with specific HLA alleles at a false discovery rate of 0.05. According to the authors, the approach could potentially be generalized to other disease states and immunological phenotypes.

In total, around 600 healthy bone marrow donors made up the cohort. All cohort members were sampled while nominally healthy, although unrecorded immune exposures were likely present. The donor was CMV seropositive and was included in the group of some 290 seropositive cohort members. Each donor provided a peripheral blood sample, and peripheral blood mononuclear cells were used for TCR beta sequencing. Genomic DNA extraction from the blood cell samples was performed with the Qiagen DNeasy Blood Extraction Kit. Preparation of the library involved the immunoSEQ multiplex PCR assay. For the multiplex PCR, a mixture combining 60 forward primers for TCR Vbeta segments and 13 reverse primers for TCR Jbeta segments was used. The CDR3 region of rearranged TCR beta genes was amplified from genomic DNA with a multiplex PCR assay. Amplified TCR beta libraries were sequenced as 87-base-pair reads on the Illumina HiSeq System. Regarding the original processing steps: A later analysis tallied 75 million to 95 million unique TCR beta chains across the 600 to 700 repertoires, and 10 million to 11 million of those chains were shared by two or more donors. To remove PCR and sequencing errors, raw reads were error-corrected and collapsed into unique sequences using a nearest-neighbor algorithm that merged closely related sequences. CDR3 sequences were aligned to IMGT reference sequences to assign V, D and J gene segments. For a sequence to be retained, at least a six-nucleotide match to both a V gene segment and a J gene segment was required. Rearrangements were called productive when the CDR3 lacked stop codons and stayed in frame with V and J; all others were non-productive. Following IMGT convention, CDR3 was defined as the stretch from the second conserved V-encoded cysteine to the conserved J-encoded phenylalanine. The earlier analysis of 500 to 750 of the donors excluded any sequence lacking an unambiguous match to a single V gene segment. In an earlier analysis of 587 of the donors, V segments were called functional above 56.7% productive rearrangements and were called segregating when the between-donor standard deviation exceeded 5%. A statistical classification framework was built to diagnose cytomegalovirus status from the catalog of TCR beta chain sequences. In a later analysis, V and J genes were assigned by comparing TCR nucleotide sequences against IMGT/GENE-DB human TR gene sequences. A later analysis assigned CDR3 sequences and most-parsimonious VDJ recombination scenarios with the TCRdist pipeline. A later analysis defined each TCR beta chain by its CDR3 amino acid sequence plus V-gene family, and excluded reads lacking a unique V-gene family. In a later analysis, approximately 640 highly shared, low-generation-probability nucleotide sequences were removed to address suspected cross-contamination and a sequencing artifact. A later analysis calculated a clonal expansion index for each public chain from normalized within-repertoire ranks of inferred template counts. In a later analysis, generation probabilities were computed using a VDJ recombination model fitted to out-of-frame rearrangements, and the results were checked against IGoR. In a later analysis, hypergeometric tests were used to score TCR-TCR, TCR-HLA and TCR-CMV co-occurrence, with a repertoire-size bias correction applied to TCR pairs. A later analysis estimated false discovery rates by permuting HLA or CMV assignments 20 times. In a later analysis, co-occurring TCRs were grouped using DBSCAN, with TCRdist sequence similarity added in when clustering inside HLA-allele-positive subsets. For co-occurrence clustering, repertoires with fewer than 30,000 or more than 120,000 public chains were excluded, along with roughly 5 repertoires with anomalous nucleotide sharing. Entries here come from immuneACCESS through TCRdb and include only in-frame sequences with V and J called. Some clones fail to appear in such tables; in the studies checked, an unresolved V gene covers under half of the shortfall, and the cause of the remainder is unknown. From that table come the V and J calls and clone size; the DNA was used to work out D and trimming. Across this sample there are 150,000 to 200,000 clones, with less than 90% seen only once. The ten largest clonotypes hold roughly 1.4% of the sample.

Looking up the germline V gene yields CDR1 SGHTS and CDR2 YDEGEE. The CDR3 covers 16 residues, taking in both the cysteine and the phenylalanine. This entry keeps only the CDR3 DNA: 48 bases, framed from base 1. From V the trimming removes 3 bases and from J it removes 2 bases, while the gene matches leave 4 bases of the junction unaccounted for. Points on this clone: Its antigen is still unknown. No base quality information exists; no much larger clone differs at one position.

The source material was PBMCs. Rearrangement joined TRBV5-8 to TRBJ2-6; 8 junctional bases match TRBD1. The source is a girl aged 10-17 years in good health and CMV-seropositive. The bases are TGTGCCAGCAGCTCTGGACAGGGCGCTGGGGCCAACGTCCTGACTTTC. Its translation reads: CASSSGQGAGANVLTF.